This TCR beta chain emerged from a study of T cells in Graves' hyperthyroidism and ophthalmopathy. The CDR3 is 14 residues long. V lost 3 bases and J lost 8, with 16 bases in between. Germline V gene lookup returns CDR1 SEHNR and CDR2 FQNEAQ (reference sequence). The sample holds many counts of this clonotype. TCR beta CDR3 sequences were amplified from RNA transcripts. First-round RT-PCR with HTBI primers amplified the TCR CDR3 region. Via MiXCR, TCRdb re-called the multiplex PCR reads, giving one row per CDR3 protein. The sample lists roughly 170,000 distinct CDR3 sequences, approximately 17% occurring once. Fresh peripheral blood, 10 ml, was the source of the PBMCs.

The sequence was obtained from a woman aged 45-65 years with Graves' hyperthyroidism. The source material was blood. The V call is TRBV7-9, the J call TRBJ1-2; D is unresolved. CDR3 bases: TGTGCCAGCAGCTTTGGCGGCAGTCTAGAAGGCTACACCTTC. Its translation is CASSFGGSLEGYTF.